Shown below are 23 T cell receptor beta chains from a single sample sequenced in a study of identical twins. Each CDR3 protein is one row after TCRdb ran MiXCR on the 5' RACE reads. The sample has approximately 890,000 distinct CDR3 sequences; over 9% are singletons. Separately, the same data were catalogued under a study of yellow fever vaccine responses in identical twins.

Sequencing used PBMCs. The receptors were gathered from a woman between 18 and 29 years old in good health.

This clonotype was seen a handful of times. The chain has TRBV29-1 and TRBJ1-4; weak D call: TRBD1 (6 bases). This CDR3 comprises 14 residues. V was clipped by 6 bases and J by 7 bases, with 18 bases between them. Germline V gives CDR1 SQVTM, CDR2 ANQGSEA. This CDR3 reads CSVRDRQEGEKLFF. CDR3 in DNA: TGCAGCGTGCGAGACAGGCAAGAGGGTGAAAAACTGTTTTTT.

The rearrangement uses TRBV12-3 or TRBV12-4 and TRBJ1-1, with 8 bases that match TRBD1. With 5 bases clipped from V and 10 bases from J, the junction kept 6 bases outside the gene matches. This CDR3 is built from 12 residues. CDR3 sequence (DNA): TGTGCCAGCAGTAATTACAGGGGGGGAGCTTTCTTT. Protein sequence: CASSNYRGGAFF.

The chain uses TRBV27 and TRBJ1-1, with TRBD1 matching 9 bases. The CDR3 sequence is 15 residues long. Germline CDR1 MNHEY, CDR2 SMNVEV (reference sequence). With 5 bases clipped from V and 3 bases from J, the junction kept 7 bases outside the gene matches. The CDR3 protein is CASSQRQGVYTEAFF. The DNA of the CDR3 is TGTGCCAGCAGTCAACGACAGGGGGTTTACACTGAAGCTTTCTTT.

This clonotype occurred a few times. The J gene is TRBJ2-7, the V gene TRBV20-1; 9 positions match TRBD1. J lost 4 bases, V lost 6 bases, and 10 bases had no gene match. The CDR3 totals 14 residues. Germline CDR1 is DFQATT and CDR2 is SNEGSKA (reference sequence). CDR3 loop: CSASPPGQGYEQYF. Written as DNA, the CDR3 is TGCAGTGCCTCGCCCCCGGGACAGGGTTACGAGCAGTACTTC.

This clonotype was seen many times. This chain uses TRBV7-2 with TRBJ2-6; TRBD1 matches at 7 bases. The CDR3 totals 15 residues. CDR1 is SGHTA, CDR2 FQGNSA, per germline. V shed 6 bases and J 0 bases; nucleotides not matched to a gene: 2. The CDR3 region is CASRTGSSGANVLTF. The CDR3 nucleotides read TGTGCCAGCAGGACAGGGAGCTCTGGGGCCAACGTCCTGACTTTC.

The CDR3 region is CASSQVLSGGGADTQYF. CDR3 coding DNA: TGTGCCAGCAGCCAAGTCCTAAGCGGGGGGGGCGCAGATACGCAGTATTTT. The genes are TRBV4-2 and TRBJ2-3, with 10 positions matching TRBD2. The CDR3 covers 17 residues. V shed 1 base and J 4 bases; nucleotides not matched to a gene: 8. Germline values: CDR1 LGHNA, CDR2 YNFKEQ.

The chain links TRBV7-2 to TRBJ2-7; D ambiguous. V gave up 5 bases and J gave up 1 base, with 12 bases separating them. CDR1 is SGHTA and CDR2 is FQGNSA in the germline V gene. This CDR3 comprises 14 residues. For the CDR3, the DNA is TGTGCCAGCAGCCAAAGTGTTAGTTCCTACGAGCAGTACTTC. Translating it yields CASSQSVSSYEQYF.

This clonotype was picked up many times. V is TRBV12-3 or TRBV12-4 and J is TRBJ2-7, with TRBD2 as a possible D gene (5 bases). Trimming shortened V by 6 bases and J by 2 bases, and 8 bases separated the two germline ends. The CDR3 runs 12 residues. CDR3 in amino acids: CASSPGAYEQYF. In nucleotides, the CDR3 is TGTGCCAGCAGCCCCGGGGCCTACGAGCAGTACTTC.

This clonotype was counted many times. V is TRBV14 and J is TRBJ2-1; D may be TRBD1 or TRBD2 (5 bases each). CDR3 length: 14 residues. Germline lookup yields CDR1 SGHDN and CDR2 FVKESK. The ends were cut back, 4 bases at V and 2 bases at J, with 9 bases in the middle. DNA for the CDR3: TGTGCCAGCAGCCTGGGGGTCACCTACAATGAGCAGTTCTTC. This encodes CASSLGVTYNEQFF.

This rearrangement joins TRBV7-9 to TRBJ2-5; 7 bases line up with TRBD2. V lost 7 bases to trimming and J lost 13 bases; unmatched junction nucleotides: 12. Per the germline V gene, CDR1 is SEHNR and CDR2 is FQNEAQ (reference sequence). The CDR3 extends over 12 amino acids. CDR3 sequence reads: CASTTGGTVLYF. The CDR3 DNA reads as TGTGCCAGCACAACGGGGGGTACGGTCCTGTACTTC.

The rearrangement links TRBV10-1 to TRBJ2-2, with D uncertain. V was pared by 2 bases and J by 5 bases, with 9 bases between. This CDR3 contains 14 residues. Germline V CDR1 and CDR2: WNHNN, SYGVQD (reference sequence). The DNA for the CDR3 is TGCGCCAGCAGTGAGGTGGGCCTAACCGGGGAGCTGTTTTTT. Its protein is CASSEVGLTGELFF.

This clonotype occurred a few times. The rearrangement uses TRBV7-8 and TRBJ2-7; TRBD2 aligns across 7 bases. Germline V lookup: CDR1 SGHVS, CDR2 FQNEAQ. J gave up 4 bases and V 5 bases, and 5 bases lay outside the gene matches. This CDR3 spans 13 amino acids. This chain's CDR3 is CASSPAGGYEQYV. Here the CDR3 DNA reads TGTGCCAGCAGCCCGGCCGGGGGGTACGAGCAGTACGTC.

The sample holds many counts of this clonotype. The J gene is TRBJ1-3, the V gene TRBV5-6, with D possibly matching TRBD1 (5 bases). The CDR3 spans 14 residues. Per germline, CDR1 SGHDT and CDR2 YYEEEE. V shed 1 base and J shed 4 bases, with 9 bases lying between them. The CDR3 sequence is CASSLWGSGNTIYF. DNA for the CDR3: TGTGCCAGCAGCTTGTGGGGGTCCGGAAACACCATATATTTT.

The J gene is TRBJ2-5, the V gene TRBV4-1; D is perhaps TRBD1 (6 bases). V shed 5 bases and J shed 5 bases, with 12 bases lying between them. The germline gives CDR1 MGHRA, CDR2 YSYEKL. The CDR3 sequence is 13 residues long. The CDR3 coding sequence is TGCGCCAGCAGCAGGGGGTTGCTGGAGACCCAGTACTTC. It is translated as CASSRGLLETQYF.

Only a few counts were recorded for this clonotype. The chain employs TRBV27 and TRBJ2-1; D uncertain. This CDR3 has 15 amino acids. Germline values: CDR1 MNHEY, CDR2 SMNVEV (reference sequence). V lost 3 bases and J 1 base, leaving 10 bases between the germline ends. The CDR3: CASSFSVVSYNEQFF. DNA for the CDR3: TGTGCCAGCAGTTTTAGTGTAGTTTCCTACAATGAGCAGTTCTTC.

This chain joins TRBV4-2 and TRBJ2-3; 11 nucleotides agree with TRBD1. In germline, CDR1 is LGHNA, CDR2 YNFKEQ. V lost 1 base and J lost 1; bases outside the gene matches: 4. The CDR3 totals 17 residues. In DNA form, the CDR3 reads TGTGCCAGCAGCCAAGGGACAGGGGGCGCGGGCACAGATACGCAGTATTTT. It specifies CASSQGTGGAGTDTQYF.

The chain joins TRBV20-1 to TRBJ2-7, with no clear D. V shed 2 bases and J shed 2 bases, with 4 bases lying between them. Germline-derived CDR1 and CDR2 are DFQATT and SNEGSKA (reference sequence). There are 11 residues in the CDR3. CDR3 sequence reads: CSARSPYEQYV. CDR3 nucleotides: TGCAGTGCTAGATCCCCCTACGAGCAGTACGTC.

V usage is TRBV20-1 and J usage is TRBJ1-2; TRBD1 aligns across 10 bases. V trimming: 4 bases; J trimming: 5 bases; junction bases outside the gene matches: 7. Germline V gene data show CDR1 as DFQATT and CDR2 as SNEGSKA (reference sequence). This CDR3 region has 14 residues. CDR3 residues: CSATETGGRYGYTF. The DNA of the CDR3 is TGCAGTGCTACCGAGACAGGGGGCCGGTATGGCTACACCTTC.

The CDR3 here is CASSSRGLRGNTIYF. In DNA, the CDR3 is TGCGCCAGCAGCTCCAGGGGGCTGAGAGGAAACACCATATATTTT. This chain links TRBV5-1 with TRBJ1-3; the match to TRBD1 covers 8 bases. V lost 3 bases to trimming and J lost 4 bases; unmatched junction nucleotides: 6. Germline CDR1 and CDR2: SGHRS and YFSETQ. This CDR3 comprises 15 residues.

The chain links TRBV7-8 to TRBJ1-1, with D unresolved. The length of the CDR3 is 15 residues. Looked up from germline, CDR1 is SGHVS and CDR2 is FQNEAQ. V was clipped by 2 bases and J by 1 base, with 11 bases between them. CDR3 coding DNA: TGTGCCAGCAGCTTAAGTGGTTGGGGGAACACTGAAGCTTTCTTT. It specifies CASSLSGWGNTEAFF.

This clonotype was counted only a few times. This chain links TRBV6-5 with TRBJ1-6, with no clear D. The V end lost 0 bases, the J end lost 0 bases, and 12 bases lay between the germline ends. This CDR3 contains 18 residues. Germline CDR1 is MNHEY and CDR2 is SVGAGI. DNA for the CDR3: TGTGCCAGCAGTTACTCAAGCGGGGAAAGCTCCTATAATTCACCCCTCCACTTT. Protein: CASSYSSGESSYNSPLHF.

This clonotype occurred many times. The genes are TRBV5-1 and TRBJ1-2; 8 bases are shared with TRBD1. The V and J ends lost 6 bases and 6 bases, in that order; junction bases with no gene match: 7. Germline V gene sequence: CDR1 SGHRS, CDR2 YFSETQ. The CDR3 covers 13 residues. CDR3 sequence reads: CASTRQGADGYTF. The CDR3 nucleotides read TGCGCCAGCACGAGGCAGGGGGCTGATGGCTACACCTTC. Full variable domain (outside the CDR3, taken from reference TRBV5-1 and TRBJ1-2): KAGVTQTPRYLIKTRGQQVTLSCSPISGHRSVSWYQQTPGQGLQFLFEYFSETQRNKGNFPGRFSGRQFSNSRSEMNVSTLELGDSALYLCASTRQGADGYTFGSGTRLTVV.

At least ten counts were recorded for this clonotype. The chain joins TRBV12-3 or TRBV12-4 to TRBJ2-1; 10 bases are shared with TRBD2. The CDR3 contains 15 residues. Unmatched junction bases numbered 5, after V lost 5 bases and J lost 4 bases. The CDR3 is CASSPLAGAYNEQFF. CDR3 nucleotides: TGTGCCAGCAGTCCCCTAGCGGGAGCTTACAATGAGCAGTTCTTC.